This T cell receptor (beta chain) originates from a study of shared clonotypes between healthy human individuals. Study conclusions and caveats: Naive CD4 clonotype sharing across a few donors was approximately 5.2%. Rarefaction curves obtained for sorted subsets showed sequencing incomplete despite large depth.

Naive-designated CD8 cells lacked CD45RO, were positively enriched for CCR7, and omitted terminally differentiated effector memory CD45RA+ cells. A remark on this clone: Its antigen is unidentified.

Deletions cut 5 bases from V and 13 bases from J, with 18 bases between. This CDR3 comprises 13 residues. CDR1 and CDR2 (germline): MDHEN, SYDVKM. Authors' data handling: Junction-only sequences without quality scores came from ImmunoSEQ, so filtering differed. Only in-frame clones appear in the TCRdb table, and some are missing; sequencing was by immunoSEQ multiplex PCR. Clonal size and the V and J genes are those of that table, whereas D and trimming came from the DNA. Found here are about 1.9 million clones, 80% to 95% of them singletons; the top ten hold about 1.7%. This TCR was recovered from a man younger than 35 in good health. Some clones in this sample may be carry-over from other donors' samples. The material sequenced was naive CD8+ T cells from PBMCs. This chain links TRBV28 with TRBJ1-5, with D hard to call. CDR3 sequence (DNA): TGTGCCAGCAGTCCCGAGACGACTCCGGATCAGCATTTT. Translated, it gives CASSPETTPDQHF.